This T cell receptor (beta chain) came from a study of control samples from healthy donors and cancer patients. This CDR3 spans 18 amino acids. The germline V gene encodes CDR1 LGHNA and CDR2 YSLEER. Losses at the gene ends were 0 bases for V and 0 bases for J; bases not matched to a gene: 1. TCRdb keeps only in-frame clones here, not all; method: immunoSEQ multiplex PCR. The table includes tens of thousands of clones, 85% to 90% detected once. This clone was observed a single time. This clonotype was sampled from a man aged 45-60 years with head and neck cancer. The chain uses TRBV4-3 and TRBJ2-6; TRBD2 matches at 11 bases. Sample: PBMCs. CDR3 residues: CASSQELAGVSGANVLTF. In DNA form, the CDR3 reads TGCGCCAGCAGCCAAGAACTAGCGGGGGTCTCTGGGGCCAACGTCCTGACTTTC.